The subject of this entry is one T cell receptor beta chain. Libraries were prepared by immunoSEQ multiplex PCR; TCRdb keeps only in-frame clonotypes and omits some of them. This sample has about 200,000 clones, with under 90% found just once. This sample stems from a study of blood T cell repertoires in COVID-19. V lost 4 bases to trimming and J lost 4 bases, with 17 bases between them. This CDR3 is 15 amino acids long. CDR1 and CDR2 from the germline V gene are MNHEY and SMNVEV (reference sequence). The sequenced sample was peripheral blood. This clonotype originated in a man in his fifties or sixties who had recovered from COVID-19. The gene calls are TRBV27 and TRBJ2-7; D possibly corresponds to TRBD2 (6 bases). CDR3 coding DNA: TGTGCCAGCAGTTCGGGACTCAACCGGGAGTACGAGCAGTACTTC. Amino acids: CASSSGLNREYEQYF.